A single sample is the source of the 30 T cell receptor beta chains below, sequenced in a study of blood T cells in healthy people across ages. Combining a sample-barcoded 5' primer with a J-beta primer mix, a second PCR ran for roughly 7 to 12 cycles. TCRdb used MiXCR to reprocess the 5' RACE reads, holding one entry per CDR3 protein. The sample yields 730,000 or so distinct CDR3 sequences, around 40% seen once. Input material: blood. The receptor set was obtained from a woman aged 55-70 years in good health.

The chain joins TRBV9 to TRBJ1-1; D possibly corresponds to TRBD1 (5 bases). Germline V gene sequence: CDR1 SGDLS, CDR2 YYNGEE. Trimming shortened V by 3 bases and J by 6 bases, and 21 bases separated the two germline ends. The CDR3 consists of 16 residues. As DNA, the CDR3 is TGTGCCAGCAGCGCGGGGGACGGCGGGGTGTATGCTGAAGCTTTCTTT. Its protein product is CASSAGDGGVYAEAFF.

The chain employs TRBV24-1 and TRBJ2-1; possibly TRBD2 for D (5 bases). The CDR3 sequence is 15 residues long. The V gene's germline CDR1 is KGHDR and CDR2 SFDVKD. With 4 bases removed from V and 0 bases from J, the gap between germline ends came to 9 bases. The CDR3 spells CATSDTRSSYNEQFF. In DNA, the CDR3 is TGTGCCACCAGTGACACTAGGAGCTCCTACAATGAGCAGTTCTTC.

J is TRBJ1-1 and V is TRBV29-1; a weak D match, TRBD1 (6 bases). Germline V gives CDR1 SQVTM, CDR2 ANQGSEA. This CDR3 is built from 15 residues. Trimming left V 5 bases short and J 1 base short, with 17 bases between. The chain's CDR3 is CSVPGARPKNTEAFF. The CDR3, as DNA: TGCAGCGTTCCAGGGGCGCGGCCAAAGAACACTGAAGCTTTCTTT.

The chain joins TRBV2 to TRBJ1-6, with 8 bases fitting TRBD1. V dropped 4 bases and J dropped 8; count of bases not matched to a gene: 10. From germline, CDR1 is SNHLY and CDR2 FYNNEI. The CDR3 has 16 amino acids. The CDR3 nucleotides are TGTGCCAGCAGTGGGGGCCGGACAGGGAGGGATTCACCCCTCCACTTT. This codes for CASSGGRTGRDSPLHF.

With respect to this clonotype: A junction boundary mismatches the germline segment, possibly from a read error. The chain joins TRBV4-3 to TRBJ2-6; 12 nucleotides match TRBD2. CDR1 LGHNA and CDR2 YSLEER come from the germline V gene. The CDR3 extends over 21 amino acids. The CDR3 DNA is TGCGCCAGCAGCCAGTACCCGGGACTAGCGGGCCCAGGGTCTGGGGCCAACGCCCTGACTTTC. As protein: CASSQYPGLAGPGSGANALTF.

The rearrangement uses TRBV3-1 and TRBJ2-3; 7 bases line up with TRBD2. The V gene's germline CDR1 is LGHDT and CDR2 YNNKEL (reference sequence). CDR3 size: 15 residues. After removal of 4 bases from V and 4 bases from J, the junction contained 8 bases not matched to a gene. The CDR3 DNA is TGTGCCAGCAGCCTCGGACTAGGGGAGGCAGATACGCAGTATTTT. This translates into CASSLGLGEADTQYF.

The chain's CDR3 is CASSPSLRTDYGYTF. In DNA, the CDR3 is TGTGCCAGCAGCCCAAGCCTCCGGACTGACTATGGCTACACCTTC. The chain links TRBV3-1 to TRBJ1-2; D ambiguous. The germline V gene has CDR1 LGHDT and CDR2 YNNKEL (reference sequence). CDR3 size: 15 residues. Trimming left V 4 bases short and J 3 bases short, with 15 bases between.

The chain carries TRBV20-1 and TRBJ2-4; a weak D match, TRBD1 (5 bases). The assigned J gene may be wrong: the sequence end matches TRBJ2-7 better. In germline, CDR1 is DFQATT, CDR2 SNEGSKA (reference sequence). The CDR3 contains 16 residues. The CDR3 DNA reads as TGCAGTGCTAGAGATCAAGACAGTGACTTTCCCTACGAGCAGTACTTC. Its protein is CSARDQDSDFPYEQYF.

The sample holds a few counts of this clonotype. Here the CDR3 reads CASSQDRGTYGYTF. Written as DNA, the CDR3 is TGCGCCAGCAGCCAAGATCGAGGTACCTATGGCTACACCTTC. V is TRBV4-3 and J is TRBJ1-2; D not resolved. V was trimmed by 0 bases and J by 4 bases, leaving 9 bases between them. From germline, CDR1 is LGHNA and CDR2 YSLEER. This CDR3 region has 14 residues.

The chain links TRBV28 to TRBJ2-5; D gene ambiguous. The CDR3 is 12 residues long. V lost 3 bases and J lost 7, with 9 bases in between. The germline V gene encodes CDR1 MDHEN and CDR2 SYDVKM. CDR3 sequence reads: CASSFSPWTQYF. The CDR3 DNA reads TGTGCCAGCAGTTTTTCACCTTGGACCCAGTACTTC.

This clonotype was seen a few times. This chain links TRBV27 with TRBJ2-3; no reliable D call. The V gene lost 2 bases and the J gene lost 5 bases, with 11 bases spanning the gap. The CDR3 has 14 residues. The germline V gene encodes CDR1 MNHEY and CDR2 SMNVEV (reference sequence). The CDR3 protein is CASSLVRPIDTQYF. In DNA, the CDR3 is TGTGCCAGCAGTTTAGTCAGACCAATAGATACGCAGTATTTT.

Worth noting for this clonotype: One base away lies a much larger clone, so this may be a sequencing read error. The V call is TRBV7-2, the J call TRBJ2-1, with 12 bases lining up with TRBD2. TRBJ2-7 explains the end of the DNA better; the J call may be wrong. CDR3 length: 16 amino acids. Germline lookup yields CDR1 SGHTA and CDR2 FQGNSA. The CDR3 spells CASRDGLAGSYNEQYF. Written as DNA, the CDR3 is TGTGCCAGCAGGGACGGACTAGCGGGATCCTACAATGAGCAGTACTTC.

The V call is TRBV6-2 or TRBV6-3, the J call TRBJ1-6; D remains ambiguous. Trimming took off 6 bases at V and 8 bases at J, with 17 bases between the two ends. The CDR3 totals 15 residues. Germline V gene lookup returns CDR1 MNHEY and CDR2 SVGEGT. The CDR3 region has the DNA TGTGCCAGCAGCCAAACAGACCCTTTAGATTCACCCCTCCACTTT. Amino acids: CASSQTDPLDSPLHF.

There are a few counts of this clonotype. This rearrangement joins TRBV7-2 to TRBJ2-2; D not certain. The germline V gene encodes CDR1 SGHTA and CDR2 FQGNSA. The V gene lost 5 bases and the J gene lost 5 bases, with 6 bases spanning the gap. The CDR3 loop spans 12 amino acids. This CDR3 reads CASSRETGELFF. The CDR3 coding sequence is TGTGCCAGCAGCCGTGAAACCGGGGAGCTGTTTTTT.

J is TRBJ1-2 and V is TRBV3-1; D is unclear. The CDR3 contains 14 residues. Trimming removed 2 bases at V and 7 bases at J, with 14 bases between. CDR1 is LGHDT and CDR2 is YNNKEL in the germline V gene (reference sequence). The CDR3 spells CASSQPLAGSGYTF. The CDR3 DNA is TGTGCCAGCAGCCAACCCCTGGCAGGATCTGGCTACACCTTC.

This clonotype was counted only a few times. The rearrangement uses TRBV20-1 and TRBJ2-1; 12 bases agree with TRBD2. The J call may be mistaken, given a closer DNA end match to TRBJ2-7. Germline lookup yields CDR1 DFQATT and CDR2 SNEGSKA (reference sequence). The CDR3 spans 18 residues. In DNA form, the CDR3 reads TGCAGTGCTAGTCGTCTAGCGGGGGGGAAGAGCTCCTACAATGAGCAGTACTTC. Its translation is CSASRLAGGKSSYNEQYF.

The rearrangement joins TRBV18 to TRBJ1-2; 8 bases are a match to TRBD1. The CDR3 extends over 16 amino acids. V was clipped by 6 bases and J by 3 bases; unmatched bases: 12. Germline values: CDR1 KGHSH, CDR2 LQKENI. For the CDR3, the DNA is TGTGCCAGCTCGCCAGGGGGCTCCCTCACGGACTATGGCTACACCTTC. Translating gives CASSPGGSLTDYGYTF.

This clonotype appeared a few times. This sequence joins TRBV3-1 and TRBJ2-5, with D possibly called TRBD1 or TRBD2 (7 bases each). The DNA end is more similar to TRBJ2-7, so the J call may be wrong. The CDR3 length is 15 residues. The germline V gene encodes CDR1 LGHDT and CDR2 YNNKEL (reference sequence). CDR3 nucleotides: TGTGCCAGCAGCCCTGGCCGACAGGGAGGGTACGAGCAGTACTTC. Residues: CASSPGRQGGYEQYF.

The rearrangement links TRBV12-3 or TRBV12-4 to TRBJ1-5, with 9 bases that match TRBD1. This CDR3 contains 15 residues. V gave up 3 bases and J gave up 5 bases; unmatched junction bases: 5. CDR3 amino acids: CASSLNRGLDQPQHF. DNA of the CDR3: TGTGCCAGCAGTTTGAACAGGGGGCTTGATCAGCCCCAGCATTTT.

The chain employs TRBV14 and TRBJ2-5, with a weak D call TRBD2 (5 bases). V lost 5 bases and J 9 bases, leaving 16 bases between the germline ends. Germline-derived CDR1 and CDR2 are SGHDN and FVKESK. The CDR3 sequence is 13 residues long. The CDR3: CASSLGEVGAQYF. DNA for the CDR3: TGTGCCAGCAGCTTGGGAGAAGTGGGCGCCCAGTACTTC.

This clonotype came up a few times. The CDR3 DNA reads as TGTGCCAGCAGCCAAGGCGGGAGTGAGGAGACCCAGTACTTC. Translated: CASSQGGSEETQYF. This chain connects TRBV3-1 to TRBJ2-7; 7 nucleotides agree with TRBD2. The end of the DNA aligns better with TRBJ2-5, so the J call may be wrong. Germline loops: CDR1 LGHDT, CDR2 YNNKEL (reference sequence). CDR3 length: 14 residues.

This clonotype came up once. V is TRBV30 and J is TRBJ2-2, with a tentative D call TRBD2 (6 bases). The CDR3 runs to 15 residues. Germline CDR1 and CDR2: GTSNPN and SVGIG (reference sequence). Trimming pared 1 base from V and 4 bases from J, leaving 13 bases between. The CDR3 is CAWSGGGRVTGELFF. As DNA, the CDR3 is TGTGCCTGGAGTGGTGGAGGGCGGGTCACCGGGGAGCTGTTTTTT.

This chain joins TRBV6-2 or TRBV6-3 and TRBJ2-1; maybe TRBD1 (6 bases). Germline V gene data show CDR1 as MNHEY and CDR2 as SVGEGT. V was cut by 2 bases and J by 7 bases, with 18 bases left in between. CDR3 length: 16 amino acids. The CDR3 region has the DNA TGTGCCAGCAGTTACGTGGCCAGGGGTGTAAGGAATGAGCAGTTCTTC. Protein: CASSYVARGVRNEQFF.

Turning to this clonotype: An end of the junction differs from the germline gene, which may be a read error. The chain joins TRBV6-6 to TRBJ2-1; D gene ambiguous. Germline CDR1 is MNHNY and CDR2 is SVGAGI (reference sequence). The CDR3 sequence is 13 residues long. CDR3 amino acids: CASTPRQSNVQFF. The CDR3, as DNA: TGTGCCAGCACCCCGAGGCAGTCTAATGTGCAGTTCTTC.

The chain carries TRBV7-2 and TRBJ2-2; tentative D call: TRBD2 (5 bases). Trimming stripped 5 bases from V and 11 bases from J, with 21 bases between. Germline V lookup: CDR1 SGHTA, CDR2 FQGNSA. The CDR3 extends over 15 amino acids. CDR3 DNA: TGTGCCAGCAGCCCACGCAGGCTAGCTCAGCAAGAGCTGTTTTTT. This gives the protein CASSPRRLAQQELFF. Variable domain in full (rest from reference TRBV7-2 and TRBJ2-2): GAGVSQSPSNKVTEKGKDVELRCDPISGHTALYWYRQSLGQGLEFLIYFQGNSAPDKSGLPSDRFSAERTGGSVSTLTIQRTQQEDSAVYLCASSPRRLAQQELFFGEGSRLTVL.

The chain links TRBV5-1 to TRBJ1-1; D not certain. Deletions cut 0 bases from V and 0 bases from J, with 9 bases between. Germline lookup yields CDR1 SGHRS and CDR2 YFSETQ. This CDR3 has 15 amino acids. The CDR3 sequence is CASSLARFMNTEAFF. The CDR3 coding sequence is TGCGCCAGCAGCTTGGCCCGGTTTATGAACACTGAAGCTTTCTTT. Full variable domain (outside the CDR3, taken from reference TRBV5-1 and TRBJ1-1): KAGVTQTPRYLIKTRGQQVTLSCSPISGHRSVSWYQQTPGQGLQFLFEYFSETQRNKGNFPGRFSGRQFSNSRSEMNVSTLELGDSALYLCASSLARFMNTEAFFGQGTRLTVV.

This clonotype was picked up a small number of times. The chain combines TRBV28 with TRBJ2-1, with 7 positions matching TRBD2. The V segment lost 6 bases and the J segment 8 bases; nucleotides outside the gene matches: 13. This CDR3 is built from 15 residues. Germline V CDR1 and CDR2: MDHEN, SYDVKM. The CDR3 sequence is CASSILTGGSDEQFF. CDR3 in DNA: TGTGCCAGCAGCATACTTACGGGAGGCAGTGATGAGCAGTTCTTC.

This rearrangement joins TRBV20-1 to TRBJ2-1; 7 bases are a match to TRBD2. Germline trimming cut 6 bases from V and 10 bases from J; bases unmatched to any gene: 6. The germline V gene encodes CDR1 DFQATT and CDR2 SNEGSKA (reference sequence). This CDR3 comprises 11 residues. CDR3: CSASGGGEQFF. CDR3 coding DNA: TGCAGTGCCAGTGGGGGGGGAGAGCAGTTCTTC.

The genes are TRBV6-2 or TRBV6-3 and TRBJ1-1; D is unclear. From germline, CDR1 is MNHEY and CDR2 SVGEGT. The CDR3 length is 11 residues. V was clipped by 5 bases and J by 11 bases, with 12 bases between them. The CDR3 nucleotides are TGTGCCAGCAGTGCAGGAGGAGAGGCTTTCTTT. It encodes CASSAGGEAFF.

The chain couples TRBV27 to TRBJ2-7; 7 bases align to TRBD1. The J segment lost 5 bases and the V segment lost 8 bases, leaving 9 bases of the junction unmatched. Germline-derived CDR1 and CDR2 are MNHEY and SMNVEV (reference sequence). CDR3 length equals 13 residues. The CDR3: CASAETGLHEQYF. The CDR3 DNA reads as TGTGCCAGCGCTGAGACAGGGCTCCACGAGCAGTACTTC.